The present T cell receptor (beta chain) was sequenced within a study of cytomegalovirus exposure and HLA in healthy donors. Study-wide results and caveats: Differences between HLA loci emerged in a later analysis of TCR association rates, with DRB1 most and HLA-C fewest.

The PCR ran on 60 Vbeta and 13 Jbeta primers. Authors' data handling: Among the unique TCR beta chains that a later analysis counted, 70 million to 85 million in all, about 12 million were shared. Clones were sequenced by immunoSEQ multiplex PCR, and TCRdb holds only the in-frame ones, with some missing. The D gene and trimming were derived from the DNA, and the V and J assignments and clone size from that table. Of 100,000 or so clones in the sample, over 60% were seen once. With respect to this clone: Its antigen is undetermined.

The CDR3 sequence is 13 residues long. Deletions cut 6 bases from V and 7 bases from J, with 13 bases between. Germline CDR1 and CDR2: LNHDA and SQIVND (reference sequence). The source material was PBMCs. This TCR came from a female donor in good health and CMV-seropositive. This chain links TRBV19 with TRBJ1-5; D uncertain. The CDR3 coding sequence is TGTGCCAGTAGCTGGGAGGGTTCCCAGCCCCAGCATTTT. Amino acids: CASSWEGSQPQHF.